This TCR beta chain was sequenced during a study of T cell repertoires in cytomegalovirus infection. A single record per CDR3 protein comes from TCRdb applying MiXCR to the reads. The sample includes 80,000 or so distinct CDR3 sequences, 20% to 30% of them seen just once. As concerns this clonotype: The antigen remains undetermined.

Per germline, CDR1 MDHEN and CDR2 SYDVKM. The germline V and J ends were trimmed by 6 bases and 2 bases, with 20 bases remaining between them. The CDR3 loop spans 16 amino acids. Study conclusions and caveats: Identification of carriers of CMV plus the relevant HLA was performed using cumulative public TCR beta family frequency.

Sequenced here: CD8+ T cells from cultured PBMCs, sampled from culture after CMV antigen stimulation. This clonotype originated in a human donor in good health (CMV status not recorded). Some clones in this sample may be carry-over from other donors' samples. The rearrangement links TRBV28 to TRBJ2-7; D is ambiguous. CDR3 residues: CASSPGLGNTAYEQYF. In nucleotides, the CDR3 is TGTGCCAGCAGCCCCGGATTGGGGAATACAGCCTACGAGCAGTACTTC.